The 9 T cell receptor beta chains below were found in one sample sequenced in a study of neurological immune-mediated disorders. TCRdb called the 5' RACE reads again in MiXCR, with one record for every CDR3 protein. The sample has 50,000 to 65,000 distinct CDR3 sequences; 3% to 4.5% are singletons. Material: PBMCs. Every receptor here comes from a man aged 25-40 years with multiple sclerosis.

This clonotype has ten or more counts. The chain carries TRBV5-1 and TRBJ2-3; 14 bases line up with TRBD2. Germline-derived CDR1 and CDR2 are SGHRS and YFSETQ. V was pared by 4 bases and J by 3 bases, with 4 bases of the junction left unmatched. The CDR3 is 16 residues long. The CDR3, as DNA: TGCGCCAGCAGCCCGGGACTAGCGGGGGTGACAGATACGCAGTATTTT. Its translation: CASSPGLAGVTDTQYF.

Many counts were recorded for this clonotype. The chain employs TRBV7-9 and TRBJ2-2; perhaps TRBD1 as D (6 bases). The CDR3 has 15 residues. The germline V and J ends were trimmed by 0 bases and 5 bases, with 10 bases remaining between them. Germline loops: CDR1 SEHNR, CDR2 FQNEAQ (reference sequence). The CDR3: CASSLAGHQTGELFF. The CDR3 nucleotides read TGTGCCAGCAGCTTAGCGGGACATCAGACCGGGGAGCTGTTTTTT.

This clonotype was seen a handful of times. The gene calls are TRBV20-1 and TRBJ2-7; 16 bases agree with TRBD2. The trim removed 6 bases at V and 7 bases at J, leaving 9 bases unmatched. The CDR3 runs to 15 residues. Germline V CDR1 and CDR2: DFQATT, SNEGSKA (reference sequence). CDR3 region: CSAPPGLAGGLEQYF. The CDR3 DNA follows: TGCAGTGCCCCCCCGGGACTAGCGGGGGGGTTAGAGCAGTACTTC.

There are many counts of this clonotype. The chain joins TRBV7-8 to TRBJ2-2; D is unclear. The CDR3 has 15 residues. V shed 5 bases and J shed 8 bases, with 18 bases lying between them. The germline V gene has CDR1 SGHVS and CDR2 FQNEAQ. The CDR3 DNA reads TGTGCCAGCAGCGGATCGTTACCTCCCACGGGGGAGCTGTTTTTT. As protein: CASSGSLPPTGELFF.

This clonotype was detected ten times or more. The chain employs TRBV20-1 and TRBJ1-6, with a tentative D call TRBD1 (5 bases). This CDR3 spans 15 amino acids. V was shortened by 2 bases and J by 5 bases, with 13 bases between the two germline ends. Germline V gene lookup returns CDR1 DFQATT and CDR2 SNEGSKA (reference sequence). The CDR3 loop is CSARPPGGDNSPLHF. The CDR3 region has the DNA TGCAGTGCTAGACCCCCCGGGGGGGATAATTCACCCCTCCACTTT.

This clonotype showed up many times. V and J are TRBV20-1 and TRBJ1-2, with 7 bases matching TRBD1. V lost 1 base to trimming and J lost 7 bases; unmatched junction nucleotides: 3. The CDR3 sequence is 12 residues long. Germline lookup yields CDR1 DFQATT and CDR2 SNEGSKA (reference sequence). The DNA for the CDR3 is TGCAGTGCTAGAGTGGACAGGACTGGCTACACCTTC. This translates into CSARVDRTGYTF.

In its sample, this clonotype was seen many times. The chain couples TRBV7-2 to TRBJ2-1; the D call may be TRBD1 or TRBD2 (5 bases each). The CDR3 consists of 15 residues. Trimming shortened V by 1 base and J by 8 bases, and 15 bases separated the two germline ends. The germline gives CDR1 SGHTA, CDR2 FQGNSA. The CDR3, as DNA: TGTGCCAGCAGCTTAGTAAGGGGACCAGATTATGAGCAGTTCTTC. It specifies CASSLVRGPDYEQFF.

This clonotype is termed medium-sized (0.01 to 0.1%). This sequence joins TRBV20-1 and TRBJ2-1; TRBD2 matches 8 bases. Germline CDR1 and CDR2: DFQATT and SNEGSKA (reference sequence). The CDR3 length is 14 residues. The V gene end was trimmed by 2 bases and the J gene end by 7 bases; junction bases not matched to a gene: 7. CDR3 amino acids: CSARIGRAMNEQFF. CDR3 DNA sequence: TGCAGTGCTAGAATCGGGAGGGCGATGAATGAGCAGTTCTTC.

This clonotype was seen ten or more times. The V call is TRBV29-1, the J call TRBJ1-2; D is unclear. Germline CDR1 SQVTM, CDR2 ANQGSEA. The CDR3 sequence is 12 residues long. Trimming took off 7 bases at V and 0 bases at J, with 9 bases between the two ends. The CDR3, as DNA: TGCAGCGGCTGGAGTACTAACTATGGCTACACCTTC. It yields the protein CSGWSTNYGYTF.